These T cell receptor beta chains were read from a single sample in a study of glioma-infiltrating T cells. TCRdb redid the calling of the multiplex PCR reads with MiXCR, one entry per CDR3 protein. The sample carries approximately 130,000 distinct CDR3 sequences, around 25% recorded once. Sequences were obtained from glioma tissue, nonneoplastic brain tissue, or PBMCs (not recorded which). Source of these receptors: a human donor with low-grade glioma or glioblastoma, undergoing nonglioma brain surgery, or in good health (not recorded which). Each CDR3 is given with its conserved first and last residue. Each record gives: D gene, V gene, J gene, clone size, CDR3 DNA, CDR3 protein. The D gene is left open where the match is weak. Clone sizes are given selectively: once, few, many, or a class where the clone is expanded.

NA	TRBV24-1	TRBJ2-2	many	TGTGCCACCGCCACTCTGAGGGGGGCCAACACCGGGGAGCTGTTTTTT	CATATLRGANTGELFF
NA	TRBV6-6	TRBJ2-5	many	TGTGCCAGCAGTTACTCGATTGGGTCTGGAGAGACCCAGTACTTC	CASSYSIGSGETQYF
NA	TRBV6-1	TRBJ1-5	many	TGTGCCAGCCATCGGAGTGTTGGCAATCAGCCCCAGCATTTT	CASHRSVGNQPQHF
NA	TRBV7-6	TRBJ1-3	NA	TGTGCCAGCAGCCCCCGGGCCCCGGCCACTGGAAACACCATATATTTT	CASSPRAPATGNTIYF
TRBD1	TRBV20-1	TRBJ2-5	NA	TGCAGTGCTAGAGTCGGACAGGGGGCCAGTATGTGGAACCAGTACTTC	CSARVGQGASMWNQYF
NA	TRBV7-2	TRBJ2-3	many	TGTGCCAGCAGCTTAGGAGGCGCTCAGTATTTT	CASSLGGAQYF
TRBD2	TRBV3-1	TRBJ2-5	few	TGTGCCAGCAGCCACTGGAACGGGGGGGGCACCTCCGAGACCCAGTACTTC	CASSHWNGGGTSETQYF
NA	TRBV24-1	TRBJ1-1	NA	TGTGCCACCAGTGGAGGGGGGCTGGGTACTGAAGCTTTCTTT	CATSGGGLGTEAFF
NA	TRBV6-1	TRBJ2-5	NA	TGTGCCAGCAGTCAAACCGGCCCCACCCAAGAGACCCAGTACTTC	CASSQTGPTQETQYF
NA	TRBV2	TRBJ1-1	many	TGTGCCAGCAGTGAATGGCCAGGGGTGGACACTGAAGCTTTCTTT	CASSEWPGVDTEAFF
NA	TRBV2	TRBJ1-5	NA	TGTGCCAGCAGTGTAGGGGCAGGGACGAGCAATCAGCCCCAGCATTTT	CASSVGAGTSNQPQHF
NA	TRBV20-1	TRBJ2-1	many	TGCAGGCCCAAGGGGGGAGGCTCCTCTAGCTCCTACAATGAGCAGTTCTTC	CRPKGGGSSSSYNEQFF
NA	TRBV19	TRBJ1-5	NA	TGTGCCAGTAGTCACCGGGACCTTCAGCCCCAGCATTTT	CASSHRDLQPQHF
NA	TRBV7-9	TRBJ1-5	many	TGTGCCAGCAGCTTAGGTTCTCCACGGTATAGCAATCAGCCCCAGCATTTT	CASSLGSPRYSNQPQHF